One sample yielded the 19 T cell receptor beta chains listed below, sequenced in a study of identical twins (dated by TCRdb to about 2016). Receptor libraries were prepared by 5' RACE. TCRdb lists the instrument as Illumina HiSeq 2000. TCRdb passed the public sequencing reads through fastp at Q25 and MiXCR, retaining productive beta sequences. Rows merge per CDR3 protein into single entries with the most common DNA and genes. Here the sample has 1,800,000 or so distinct CDR3 sequences; less than 40% occur a single time. Roughly 0.3% of the sample is in the top ten clones. Sequenced: cord blood. The receptors derive from a newborn girl in good health.

J is TRBJ2-1 and V is TRBV7-2; 9 bases align to TRBD2. There are 18 residues in the CDR3. CDR1 SGHTA and CDR2 FQGNSA come from the germline V gene. The V gene end was trimmed by 2 bases and the J gene end by 7 bases; junction bases not matched to a gene: 15. The CDR3 region is CASSLPEILAGLPNEQFF. CDR3 DNA: TGTGCCAGCAGCTTACCCGAAATACTAGCGGGCCTTCCAAATGAGCAGTTCTTC.

This clonotype was detected only a few times. This chain's CDR3 is CSVRGATYEQYF. The CDR3 DNA is TGCAGCGTTCGTGGGGCTACCTACGAGCAGTACTTC. The V and J genes are TRBV29-1 and TRBJ2-7; perhaps TRBD1 as D (5 bases). The germline gives CDR1 SQVTM, CDR2 ANQGSEA. V lost 5 bases and J lost 2, with 10 bases in between. CDR3 size: 12 residues.

In its sample, this clonotype was seen a few times. The chain recombines TRBV20-1 with TRBJ1-2; 7 bases align to TRBD1. J was trimmed by 4 bases and V by 5 bases; bases with no gene match: 13. This CDR3 spans 15 amino acids. Germline-derived CDR1 and CDR2 are DFQATT and SNEGSKA (reference sequence). CDR3 DNA: TGCAGTGCTGCGCCTCAGGGGGGATTGGGCTATGGCTACACCTTC. Protein sequence: CSAAPQGGLGYGYTF.

The chain uses TRBV7-6 and TRBJ1-5; 7 bases line up with TRBD1. V was clipped by 0 bases and J by 5 bases; unmatched bases: 7. CDR3 length: 16 residues. CDR1 SGHVS and CDR2 FNYEAQ come from the germline V gene. The CDR3 DNA is TGTGCCAGCAGCTTAGCGAAGGCAGGGGGGGATCAGCCCCAGCATTTT. Translating gives CASSLAKAGGDQPQHF.

The sample holds one count of this clonotype. V is TRBV4-2 and J is TRBJ2-5, with D unresolved. The J call may be wrong; the DNA end is better matched by TRBJ2-7. This CDR3 is built from 12 residues. CDR1 LGHNA and CDR2 YNFKEQ come from the germline V gene. CDR3 sequence: CASSQGGLEQYF. CDR3 DNA: TGTGCCAGCAGCCAAGGAGGCCTCGAGCAGTACTTC.

This clonotype was observed a few times. The chain recombines TRBV10-3 with TRBJ1-1; D is ambiguous. V shed 8 bases and J shed 1 base, with 8 bases lying between them. Germline lookup yields CDR1 ENHRY and CDR2 SYGVKD. This CDR3 has 12 amino acids. CDR3 sequence (DNA): TGTGCCATCGGATTTGGGAACACTGAAGCTTTCTTT. It specifies CAIGFGNTEAFF.

This chain joins TRBV20-1 and TRBJ2-3; weak D call: TRBD2 (6 bases). V was cut by 6 bases and J by 4 bases, with 17 bases left in between. Germline-derived CDR1 and CDR2 are DFQATT and SNEGSKA (reference sequence). CDR3 length: 14 residues. The CDR3 reads CSAGGVRAADTQYF. As DNA, the CDR3 is TGCAGTGCCGGCGGGGTCAGGGCGGCAGATACGCAGTATTTT.

The table lists this clonotype with many counts. The V call is TRBV25-1, the J call TRBJ2-7, with TRBD1 matching 7 bases. The CDR3 consists of 15 residues. With V trimmed by 7 bases and J by 0 bases, 9 bases remained unmatched. Germline loops: CDR1 MGHDK, CDR2 SYGVNS. The CDR3 coding sequence is TGTGCCAGCATTGACAGGGCTACTACCTCCTACGAGCAGTACTTC. Translated, it gives CASIDRATTSYEQYF.

This clonotype was observed a few times. In this CDR3 the conserved last residue, phenylalanine or tryptophan, is missing, so a read error is likely. This chain uses TRBV7-9 with TRBJ2-4; possible D gene TRBD2, 7 bases. The CDR3 totals 17 residues. Germline V CDR1 and CDR2: SEHNR, FQNEAQ (reference sequence). CDR3 bases: TGTGCCGGCAGCTTAGGTGGCGGGGGCGCCGCCAAAAACATTCAGTACTAC. This codes for CAGSLGGGGAAKNIQYY.

The chain is built from TRBV7-9 and TRBJ1-4; D remains unclear. Germline V gives CDR1 SEHNR, CDR2 FQNEAQ (reference sequence). V lost 5 bases to trimming and J lost 8 bases, with 18 bases between them. The CDR3 consists of 15 residues. The CDR3 nucleotides are TGTGCCAGCAGCGCGTCATCCGCTCGGACGGAAAAACTGTTTTTT. This translates into CASSASSARTEKLFF.

The chain couples TRBV3-1 to TRBJ2-3; no clear D gene. Germline CDR1 is LGHDT and CDR2 is YNNKEL (reference sequence). V gave up 0 bases and J gave up 1 base, with 8 bases separating them. The CDR3 spans 15 residues. The CDR3 DNA reads as TGTGCCAGCAGCCAAGATCCCTACCGCACAGATACGCAGTATTTT. Encoded protein: CASSQDPYRTDTQYF.

The J gene is TRBJ2-1, the V gene TRBV5-5, with no clear D. Germline CDR1 SGHKS, CDR2 YYEKEE (reference sequence). The CDR3 sequence is 13 residues long. Trimming removed 0 bases from V and 5 bases from J, with 6 bases in between. The CDR3 reads CASSLDQHNEQFF. In DNA, the CDR3 is TGTGCCAGCAGCTTGGATCAGCACAATGAGCAGTTCTTC.

This clonotype was found many times. The chain couples TRBV29-1 to TRBJ2-3, with 10 bases fitting TRBD2. CDR1 and CDR2 from the germline V gene are SQVTM and ANQGSEA. The CDR3 totals 15 residues. V shed 4 bases and J 0 bases; nucleotides not matched to a gene: 4. CDR3 loop: CSVGTTSGSTDTQYF. In nucleotides, the CDR3 is TGCAGCGTTGGAACGACTAGCGGGAGCACAGATACGCAGTATTTT.

A few counts support this clonotype. This sequence joins TRBV6-1 and TRBJ1-5; D uncertain. Trimming cost V 2 bases and J 0 bases, with 14 bases left between them. Germline assignment: CDR1 MNHNS and CDR2 SASEGT. CDR3 length: 17 residues. CDR3 sequence (DNA): TGTGCCAGCAGTGAACGAACACCTTCTTATAGCAATCAGCCCCAGCATTTT. Protein sequence: CASSERTPSYSNQPQHF.

This clonotype came up a few times. The CDR3 nucleotides are TGCAGTGCCCGGCGGGGTTCTGAAGCTTTCTTT. Translation gives CSARRGSEAFF. The chain uses TRBV20-1 and TRBJ1-1; unclear D gene. The germline V gene encodes CDR1 DFQATT and CDR2 SNEGSKA (reference sequence). This CDR3 has 11 amino acids. The V gene lost 6 bases and the J gene lost 6 bases, with 11 bases spanning the gap.

Details on this clonotype: This may stem from a read error, because a much larger clone lies one nucleotide away. This chain joins TRBV4-1 and TRBJ2-1; 11 bases agree with TRBD1. The closer fit of TRBJ2-7 to the DNA end suggests the J call may be wrong. Germline assignment: CDR1 MGHRA and CDR2 YSYEKL. This CDR3 region has 15 residues. The CDR3 sequence is CASSQRTGGYNEQYF. In DNA form, the CDR3 reads TGCGCCAGCAGCCAGAGGACAGGGGGCTACAATGAGCAGTACTTC.

This clonotype was picked up a small number of times. The gene calls are TRBV12-3 or TRBV12-4 and TRBJ2-1; TRBD2 matches 11 bases. Losses at the gene ends were 3 bases for V and 3 bases for J; bases not matched to a gene: 7. The CDR3 is made up of 17 amino acids. CDR3 coding DNA: TGTGCCAGCAGTTTTCCGGGACTAGCGGAGCACTACAATGAGCAGTTCTTC. Amino acid sequence: CASSFPGLAEHYNEQFF.

The chain couples TRBV28 to TRBJ2-3, with 10 bases identical to TRBD2. The CDR3 has 16 amino acids. The V segment lost 3 bases and the J segment 5 bases; nucleotides outside the gene matches: 8. The germline V gene encodes CDR1 MDHEN and CDR2 SYDVKM. CDR3 loop: CASSFRVAGGRDTQYF. CDR3 bases: TGTGCCAGCAGTTTTCGGGTAGCGGGAGGTAGAGATACGCAGTATTTT.

This clonotype was picked up a small number of times. V and J are TRBV11-2 and TRBJ1-4; D possibly corresponds to TRBD1 (6 bases). The CDR3 runs to 17 residues. V lost 1 base to trimming and J lost 3 bases, with 15 bases between them. CDR1 and CDR2 from the germline V gene are SGHAT and FQNNGV. CDR3 residues: CASSLGPPGAPNEKLFF. The DNA for the CDR3 is TGTGCCAGCAGCTTAGGCCCCCCAGGGGCCCCTAATGAAAAACTGTTTTTT.